The 5 T cell receptor beta chains below were found in one sample sequenced in a study of shared clonotypes between healthy human individuals. Libraries were prepared by immunoSEQ multiplex PCR; TCRdb keeps only in-frame clonotypes and omits some of them. The sample lists 2 million to 3 million clones, more than 85% seen once, with roughly 0.39% in the top ten. Material: naive CD4+ T cells from PBMCs. Regarding subset: CD45RA+ positively selected. Receptor source: a man aged 18-30 years in good health. Some clones in this sample may be carry-over from other donors' samples.

The rearrangement joins TRBV5-1 to TRBJ2-5; 8 nucleotides agree with TRBD1. Losses at the gene ends were 4 bases for V and 3 bases for J; bases not matched to a gene: 5. Germline assignment: CDR1 SGHRS and CDR2 YFSETQ. The CDR3 consists of 14 residues. The CDR3 loop reads CASSQGTGKETQYF. The CDR3 DNA is TGCGCCAGCAGCCAAGGGACAGGAAAAGAGACCCAGTACTTC.

This sequence joins TRBV28 and TRBJ1-5; 7 positions agree with TRBD1. The germline V gene encodes CDR1 MDHEN and CDR2 SYDVKM. V shed 3 bases and J 2 bases; nucleotides not matched to a gene: 7. The CDR3 extends over 16 amino acids. CDR3 sequence reads: CASSFGGRGGNQPQHF. In DNA, the CDR3 is TGTGCCAGCAGTTTTGGGGGCAGGGGGGGCAATCAGCCCCAGCATTTT.

The chain couples TRBV19 to TRBJ1-2, with 8 bases identical to TRBD1. The germline V gene encodes CDR1 LNHDA and CDR2 SQIVND (reference sequence). With 5 bases clipped from V and 6 bases from J, the junction kept 8 bases outside the gene matches. This CDR3 has 14 amino acids. CDR3 loop: CASSPTGVNHGYTF. The CDR3 DNA reads TGTGCCAGTAGTCCGACAGGGGTTAATCATGGCTACACCTTC. Combining the CDR3 with reference TRBV19 and TRBJ1-2 gives the whole variable domain DGGITQSPKYLFRKEGQNVTLSCEQNLNHDAMYWYRQDPGQGLRLIYYSQIVNDFQKGDIAEGYSVSREKKESFPLTVTSAQKNPTAFYLCASSPTGVNHGYTFGSGTRLTVV.

The V gene is TRBV20-1, the J gene TRBJ2-1; TRBD2 aligns across 7 bases. The CDR3 spans 11 residues. Germline loops: CDR1 DFQATT, CDR2 SNEGSKA (reference sequence). The trim removed 7 bases at V and 7 bases at J, leaving 4 bases unmatched. The CDR3 loop reads CSVAGENEQFF. The DNA for the CDR3 is TGCAGTGTTGCGGGAGAGAATGAGCAGTTCTTC.

CDR3 loop: CASSAGPTYEQYF. CDR3 coding DNA: TGTGCCAGCAGCGCGGGACCGACCTACGAGCAGTACTTC. This chain links TRBV9 with TRBJ2-7; D possibly matches TRBD1 or TRBD2 (5 bases each). This CDR3 has 13 residues. Germline CDR1 SGDLS, CDR2 YYNGEE. V gave up 3 bases and J gave up 2 bases, with 9 bases separating them. Using reference TRBV9 and TRBJ2-7 for the parts outside the CDR3, the full variable domain is DSGVTQTPKHLITATGQRVTLRCSPRSGDLSVYWYQQSLDQGLQFLIQYYNGEERAKGNILERFSAQQFPDLHSELNLSSLELGDSALYFCASSAGPTYEQYFGPGTRLTVT.